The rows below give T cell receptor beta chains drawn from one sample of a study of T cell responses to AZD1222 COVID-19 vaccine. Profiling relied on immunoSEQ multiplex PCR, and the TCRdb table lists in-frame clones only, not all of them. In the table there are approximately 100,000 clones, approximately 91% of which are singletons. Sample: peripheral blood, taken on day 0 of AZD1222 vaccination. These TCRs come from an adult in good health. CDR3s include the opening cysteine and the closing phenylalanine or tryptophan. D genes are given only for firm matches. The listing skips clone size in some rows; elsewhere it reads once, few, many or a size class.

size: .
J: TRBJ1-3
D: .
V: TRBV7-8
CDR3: CASSLRTGPSGNTIYF
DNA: TGTGCCAGCAGCTTAAGGACGGGCCCCTCTGGAAACACCATATATTTT

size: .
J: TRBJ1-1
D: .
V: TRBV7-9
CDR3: CASSLGGQIPMNTEAFF
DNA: TGTGCCAGCAGCTTAGGAGGACAGATCCCTATGAACACTGAAGCTTTCTTT

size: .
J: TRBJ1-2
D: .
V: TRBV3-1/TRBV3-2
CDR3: CASSQPGKDYTF
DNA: TGTGCCAGCAGCCAGCCGGGTAAGGACTACACCTTC

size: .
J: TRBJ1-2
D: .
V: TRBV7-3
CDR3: CASSSSADGGYTF
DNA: TGTGCCAGCAGCTCATCAGCAGATGGTGGCTACACCTTC

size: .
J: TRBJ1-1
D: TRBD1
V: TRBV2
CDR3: CASSELGTGGTEAFF
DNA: TGTGCCAGCAGTGAACTCGGGACAGGGGGCACTGAAGCTTTCTTT

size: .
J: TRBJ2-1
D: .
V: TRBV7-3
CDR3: CASSRQAPTVVAYNEQFF
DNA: TGTGCCAGCAGCCGGCAGGCTCCGACTGTAGTCGCCTACAATGAGCAGTTCTTC

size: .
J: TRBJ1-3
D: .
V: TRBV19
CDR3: CASSIDLSTGTGNTIYF
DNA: TGTGCCAGTAGTATAGATCTATCGACAGGCACCGGAAACACCATATATTTT

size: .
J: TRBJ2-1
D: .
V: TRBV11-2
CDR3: CASSLWDALSYNEQFF
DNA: TGTGCCAGCAGCCTCTGGGACGCGCTATCCTACAATGAGCAGTTCTTC

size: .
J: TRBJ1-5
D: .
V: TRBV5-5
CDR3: CASSLGLRTLNQPQHF
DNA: TGTGCCAGCAGCTTGGGTCTCAGAACCCTCAATCAGCCCCAGCATTTT

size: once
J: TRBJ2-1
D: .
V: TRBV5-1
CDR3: CASSLAYSQGYNEQFF
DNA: TGCGCCAGCAGCTTGGCCTACTCCCAAGGCTACAATGAGCAGTTCTTC

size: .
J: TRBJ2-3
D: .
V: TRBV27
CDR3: CASSTHGWGSTDTQYF
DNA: TGTGCCAGCAGCACCCATGGCTGGGGTAGCACAGATACGCAGTATTTT

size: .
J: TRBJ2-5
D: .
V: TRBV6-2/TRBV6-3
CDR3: CASSTTELQETQYF
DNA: TGTGCCAGCAGTACGACAGAATTACAAGAGACCCAGTACTTC

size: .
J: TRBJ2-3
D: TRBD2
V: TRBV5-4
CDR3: CASSLFGGADTQYF
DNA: TGTGCCAGCAGCTTGTTTGGGGGGGCAGATACGCAGTATTTT

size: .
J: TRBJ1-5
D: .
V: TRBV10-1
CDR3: CASSESTGGPQHF
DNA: TGCGCCAGCAGTGAGTCGACGGGTGGGCCCCAGCATTTT

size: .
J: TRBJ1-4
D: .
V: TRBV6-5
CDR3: CASSYQGRLFF
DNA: TGTGCCAGCAGTTACCAAGGGAGACTGTTTTTT

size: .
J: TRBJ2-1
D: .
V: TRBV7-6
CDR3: CASSRDRASYNEQFF
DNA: TGTGCCAGCAGCCGTGACAGAGCTTCCTACAATGAGCAGTTCTTC

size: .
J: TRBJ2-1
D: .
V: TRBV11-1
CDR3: CASSTRDGNSYNEQFF
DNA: TGTGCCAGCAGCACCCGGGACGGGAATTCCTACAATGAGCAGTTCTTC

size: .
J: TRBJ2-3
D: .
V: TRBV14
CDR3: CASSLLGGPRDTQYF
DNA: TGTGCCAGCAGCCTTCTAGGGGGACCCCGGGATACGCAGTATTTT

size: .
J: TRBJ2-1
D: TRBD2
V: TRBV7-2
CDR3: CASSPLRRGGNEQFF
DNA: TGTGCCAGCAGCCCCCTGAGGCGGGGGGGCAATGAGCAGTTCTTC

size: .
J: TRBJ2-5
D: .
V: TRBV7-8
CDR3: CASSLGARGSETQYF
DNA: TGTGCCAGCAGCTTAGGGGCCAGGGGATCGGAGACCCAGTACTTC

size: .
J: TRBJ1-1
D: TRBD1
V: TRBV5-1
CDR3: CASSPRPGTGNTEAFF
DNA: TGCGCCAGCAGCCCAAGACCCGGGACAGGAAACACTGAAGCTTTCTTT

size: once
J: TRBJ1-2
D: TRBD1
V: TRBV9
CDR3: CASSGRQGPNYGYTF
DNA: TGTGCCAGCAGCGGGCGACAGGGGCCTAACTATGGCTACACCTTC

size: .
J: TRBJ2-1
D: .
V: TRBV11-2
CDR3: CASSSPRKSSYNEQFF
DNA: TGTGCCAGCAGCTCCCCTAGAAAAAGCTCCTACAATGAGCAGTTCTTC

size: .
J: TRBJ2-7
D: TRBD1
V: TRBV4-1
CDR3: CASSPPGTVTYEQYF
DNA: TGCGCCAGCAGCCCCCCCGGGACAGTGACCTACGAGCAGTACTTC

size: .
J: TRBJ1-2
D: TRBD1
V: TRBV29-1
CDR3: CSAATGANYGYTF
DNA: TGCAGCGCTGCGACAGGGGCTAACTATGGCTACACCTTC

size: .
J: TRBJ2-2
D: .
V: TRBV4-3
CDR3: CASSQQSFPGELFF
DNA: TGCGCCAGCAGCCAACAAAGTTTCCCCGGGGAGCTGTTTTTT

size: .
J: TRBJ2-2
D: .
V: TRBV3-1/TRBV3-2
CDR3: CASSTPGRRNTGELFF
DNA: TGTGCCAGCAGCACGCCGGGACGAAGGAACACCGGGGAGCTGTTTTTT

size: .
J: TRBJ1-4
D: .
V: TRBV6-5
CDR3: CASSLLFAGIEKLFF
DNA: TGTGCCAGCAGCCTTCTCTTCGCTGGGATTGAAAAACTGTTTTTT

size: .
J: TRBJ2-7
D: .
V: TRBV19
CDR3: CASSPGQEGGEQYF
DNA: TGTGCCAGTAGTCCCGGACAGGAGGGGGGAGAGCAGTACTTC

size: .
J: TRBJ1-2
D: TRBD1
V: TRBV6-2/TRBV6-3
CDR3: CASSYSRTGSPQPHGYTF
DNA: TGTGCCAGCAGTTACTCGAGGACAGGGTCCCCTCAACCTCATGGCTACACCTTC

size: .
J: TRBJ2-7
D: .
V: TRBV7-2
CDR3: CASSLRRWVEAEQYF
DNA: TGTGCCAGCAGCTTACGGCGGTGGGTGGAGGCCGAGCAGTACTTC

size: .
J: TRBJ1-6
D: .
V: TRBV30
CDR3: CAWRLPMTGYNSPLHF
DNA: TGTGCCTGGAGGCTACCAATGACGGGGTATAATTCACCCCTCCACTTT

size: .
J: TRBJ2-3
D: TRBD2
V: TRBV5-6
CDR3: CASSFASGGALDTQYF
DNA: TGTGCCAGCAGCTTCGCTAGCGGGGGGGCCTTAGATACGCAGTATTTT

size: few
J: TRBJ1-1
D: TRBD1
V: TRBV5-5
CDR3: CASSLRQGAWTEAFF
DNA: TGTGCCAGCAGCTTGAGGCAGGGGGCATGGACTGAAGCTTTCTTT

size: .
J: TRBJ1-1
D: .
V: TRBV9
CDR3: CASSVAEGKTEAFF
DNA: TGTGCCAGCAGCGTAGCGGAAGGGAAGACTGAAGCTTTCTTT

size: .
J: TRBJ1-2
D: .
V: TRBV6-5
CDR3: CASSKTGGYGYTF
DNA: TGTGCCAGCAGTAAGACAGGTGGATATGGCTACACCTTC

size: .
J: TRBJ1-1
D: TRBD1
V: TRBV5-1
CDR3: CASSLTGGDTEAFF
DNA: TGCGCCAGCAGCCTGACAGGGGGGGACACTGAAGCTTTCTTT

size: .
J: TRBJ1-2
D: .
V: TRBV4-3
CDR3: CASSQDPLNGGYTF
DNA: TGCGCCAGCAGCCAAGATCCGCTAAATGGAGGCTACACCTTC

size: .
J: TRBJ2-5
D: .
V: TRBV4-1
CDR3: CASSQARGGYQGTQYF
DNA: TGCGCCAGCAGCCAAGCTCGTGGAGGGTACCAAGGGACCCAGTACTTC

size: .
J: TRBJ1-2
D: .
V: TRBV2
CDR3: CASTFGFQANYGYTF
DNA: TGTGCCAGCACTTTCGGGTTCCAGGCTAACTATGGCTACACCTTC

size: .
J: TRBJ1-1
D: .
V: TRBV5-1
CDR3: CASSVGAGQGNTEAFF
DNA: TGCGCCAGCAGCGTGGGAGCGGGGCAGGGGAACACTGAAGCTTTCTTT

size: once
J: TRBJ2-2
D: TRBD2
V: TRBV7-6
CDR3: CASSGTSSNAGELFF
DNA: TGTGCCAGCAGCGGGACTAGCTCGAATGCCGGGGAGCTGTTTTTT

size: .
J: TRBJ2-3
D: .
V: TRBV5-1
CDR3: CASSSPDRDTQYF
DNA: TGCGCCAGCAGCTCGCCGGATAGGGATACGCAGTATTTT

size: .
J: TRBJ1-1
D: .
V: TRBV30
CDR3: CAWKRGGTEAFF
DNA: TGTGCCTGGAAGCGCGGGGGCACTGAAGCTTTCTTT

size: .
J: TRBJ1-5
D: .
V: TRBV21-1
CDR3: CATVLGGGQGMGYSNQPQHF
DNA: TGTGCCACCGTTCTAGGGGGAGGACAGGGGATGGGTTATAGCAATCAGCCCCAGCATTTT

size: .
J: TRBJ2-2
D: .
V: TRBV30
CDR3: CAWTDSYTGELFF
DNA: TGTGCCTGGACGGACAGCTACACCGGGGAGCTGTTTTTT

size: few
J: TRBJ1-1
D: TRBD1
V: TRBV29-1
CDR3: CSVESTGVNTEAFF
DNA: TGCAGCGTTGAAAGCACAGGGGTGAACACTGAAGCTTTCTTT

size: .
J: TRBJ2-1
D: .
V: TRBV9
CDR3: CASSVDNSYNEQFF
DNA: TGTGCCAGCAGCGTCGACAACTCCTACAATGAGCAGTTCTTC

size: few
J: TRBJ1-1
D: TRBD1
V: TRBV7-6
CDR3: CASSADGTGGTEAFF
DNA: TGTGCCAGCAGCGCAGACGGGACAGGAGGCACTGAAGCTTTCTTT

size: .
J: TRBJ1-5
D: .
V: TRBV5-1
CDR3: CASSLVGGSNQPQHF
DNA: TGCGCCAGCAGCTTGGTCGGGGGGAGCAATCAGCCCCAGCATTTT

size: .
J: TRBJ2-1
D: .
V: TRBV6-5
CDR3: CASSYSFGGRGDEQFF
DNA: TGTGCCAGCAGTTACTCATTCGGGGGGCGTGGGGATGAGCAGTTCTTC

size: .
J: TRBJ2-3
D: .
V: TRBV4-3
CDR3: CASSQDQGLWDTQYF
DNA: TGCGCCAGCAGCCAAGACCAGGGCTTATGGGATACGCAGTATTTT

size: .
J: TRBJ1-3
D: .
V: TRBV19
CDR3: CASSFTGGNTIYF
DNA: TGTGCCAGTAGTTTCACGGGAGGAAACACCATATATTTT

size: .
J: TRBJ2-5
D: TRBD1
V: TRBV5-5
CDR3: CASSFEGAMETQYF
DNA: TGTGCCAGCAGCTTCGAGGGGGCAATGGAGACCCAGTACTTC

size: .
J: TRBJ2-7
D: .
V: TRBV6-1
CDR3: CASSELVGFEQYF
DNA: TGTGCCAGCAGTGAACTGGTAGGGTTCGAGCAGTACTTC